The present entry profiles one TCR beta chain with its context. This receptor's antigen is unknown. No per-base quality is available; no much larger clone lies one base away. Trimming removed 6 bases from V and 8 bases from J; the gene matches leave 8 bases unexplained. The CDR3 measures 13 amino acids from cysteine to phenylalanine. CDR3 DNA only is kept here, 39 bases in frame from base 1. CDR1 SGDLS and CDR2 YYNGEE are derived from the germline V gene. The library was prepared using the immunoSEQ multiplex PCR assay. A mixture of 60 forward primers for TCR Vbeta segments and 13 reverse primers for TCR Jbeta segments was used in the multiplex PCR. The CDR3 region of rearranged TCR beta genes was amplified from genomic DNA with a multiplex PCR assay. The Illumina HiSeq System was used to sequence the amplified TCR beta libraries as 87-base-pair reads. Under the source paper's analysis protocol: Across the 600 to 700 repertoires, a later analysis counted roughly 77 million unique TCR beta chains, around 10 million of which were shared by at least two donors. Raw reads were error-corrected and collapsed into unique sequences with a nearest-neighbor algorithm that merged closely related sequences to remove PCR and sequencing errors. Alignment of CDR3 sequences to IMGT reference sequences was used to assign V, D and J gene segments. Each retained sequence needed at least a six-nucleotide match to both a V gene segment and a J gene segment. Rearrangements were classified as productive when the CDR3 lacked stop codons and remained in frame with V and J, and all other rearrangements were classified as non-productive. Following IMGT convention, CDR3 was defined as the stretch from the second conserved V-encoded cysteine to the conserved J-encoded phenylalanine. In an earlier analysis of around 540 of the donors, sequences lacking an unambiguous match to a single V gene segment were excluded. An earlier analysis of 587 of the donors classified V segments as functional when productive rearrangements were above 56.7% and as segregating when the standard deviation between donors was above 5%. A statistical classification framework was developed to diagnose cytomegalovirus status using the catalog of TCR beta chain sequences. A later analysis assigned V and J genes by comparing TCR nucleotide sequences with IMGT/GENE-DB human TR gene sequences. In a later analysis, CDR3 sequences and most-parsimonious VDJ recombination scenarios were assigned using the TCRdist pipeline. In a later analysis, each TCR beta chain was defined by its CDR3 amino acid sequence together with its V-gene family, and reads without a unique V-gene family were excluded. To address suspected cross-contamination and a sequencing artifact, a later analysis removed approximately 600 highly shared, low-generation-probability nucleotide sequences. In a later analysis, a clonal expansion index for each public chain was calculated from normalized within-repertoire ranks of inferred template counts. Generation probabilities in a later analysis came from a VDJ recombination model fitted to out-of-frame rearrangements, and those results were checked against IGoR. In a later analysis, TCR-TCR, TCR-HLA and TCR-CMV co-occurrence was scored with hypergeometric tests, and a repertoire-size bias correction was applied to TCR pairs. False discovery rates were estimated in a later analysis by permuting HLA or CMV assignments 20 times. A later analysis grouped co-occurring TCRs with DBSCAN, adding TCRdist sequence similarity when clustering within HLA-allele-positive subsets. Co-occurrence clustering excluded repertoires with fewer than 30,000 or more than 120,000 public chains, plus five with anomalous nucleotide sharing. TCRdb provides this immuneACCESS table in a form limited to in-frame rearrangements. Some clones are lacking; in checked studies, under half of them reflect an unresolved V gene, and why the rest are absent is not known. The V and J calls and the clone size are those of that table, but D and trimming were determined from the DNA. Present in this sample are more than 150,000 clones, over 70% of which were seen just once. The leading ten clones occupy around 3.9% of the sample.

This sample was included in a study of cytomegalovirus exposure and HLA in healthy donors (dated by TCRdb to the late 2010s). For the study in its entirety: According to an earlier analysis of 450 to 650 of the donors, some 180 million T cells yielded 120 million or so unique TCR beta sequences and around 300 Gb of sequence data. Typing coverage varied by locus: roughly 620-640 donors for A, B, C, DRB1 and DQB1; approximately 500 for DQA1; about 600 for DPA1; some 470 for DPB1. A separate validation cohort of more than 100 different subjects was used in addition to the approximately 610-subject first cohort. Across 398 genotyped donors of the cohort, an average of about 220,000 unique TCR beta nucleotide sequences per donor were sequenced, and about a sixth of those sequences were non-productive. In the later analysis, no new phenotypic data were used to find candidate immune exposures; instead, reliance was placed on TCR beta sequences and their occurrence across donors. To study patterns of TCR occurrence, a later analysis re-analyzed previously published TCR beta repertoires from under 750 donors and added high-resolution HLA genotyping. The study aimed to test whether signatures of past pathogen exposure could be identified by cataloging public T cell receptors. Roughly five DR-DQ haplotypes were handled as single units for association and clustering because linkage in the cohort was strong. Donor age, sex, ethnicity and CMV serostatus were compiled alongside the repertoire data. An earlier analysis of 587 of the donors applied high-throughput TCR beta sequencing to assess whether each TCR beta V gene segment acted as functional or pseudogenic. The genetic ancestry cluster associated with self-reported Caucasian donors included over 80% of the approximately 400 genotyped donors. All discovery cohort repertoires had been generated using a single sequencing platform. To predict cytomegalovirus infection status, the study combined high-throughput TCR immunosequencing, statistical association of individual TCRs with disease status, and machine learning. The T cell repertoires of under 750 subjects were profiled by immunosequencing and related to cytomegalovirus serostatus. Roughly 300 gigabases of sequencing data and approximately 85 million unique TCR sequences were included in an early release covering 500 to 750 HLA-typed donors. A later genetic analysis used genome-wide SNP genotypes for about 65% of the roughly 670 donors, treating that subset as a discovery cohort. Class I and class II HLA loci were covered by the typing at four-digit resolution. Overall results and qualifications from the work: In a later analysis, some 18,000 TCR beta sequences were associated with specific HLA alleles at a false discovery rate of 0.05. A further reported finding was that TCR beta sequences accurately predicted the HLA-A and HLA-B alleles for most subjects in the first cohort. Correlated functional status among segregating V segments might reflect linkage disequilibrium, but an unknown experimental factor could not be ruled out. In both the original and validation cohorts, the classifier was reported to diagnose cytomegalovirus status with high specificity and sensitivity. A later analysis found that HLA-associated TCR beta chains were more clonally expanded and had lower generation probabilities than equally common non-associated chains. Most TCR sequences were observed very rarely across donors, whereas some public TCRs were present in many individuals. Only TCR beta chains were sequenced in this cohort, and the absence of alpha or paired-chain data limited detectable features. Immune exposure information for the cohort was limited to CMV serostatus. In a later genetic analysis, a missense DCLRE1C variant was associated with V-gene and J-gene trimming of TCR beta chains, and the association was replicated in an independent cohort. Compared with the roughly 720-donor mean, donors in an Asian-associated ancestry cluster had fewer N-insertions in productive TCRs, according to a later genetic analysis. A cluster of highly shared sequence variants was judged likely to represent a technical artifact of the sequencing pipeline. Because counts were too low, roughly 16 rarely observed V segments, including chromosome 9 orphons, were excluded from the earlier analysis of 587 of the donors. The study listed over 150 TCR beta chains as associated with cytomegalovirus. Some IMGT-functional V segments, including TRBV6-2 and TRBV6-3, could not be distinguished by the 87-base-pair reads and were therefore excluded. HLA typing was unavailable for some donors at each locus, so association tests used only the typed subset. In vitro tests confirmed that a few of the cytomegalovirus-associated TCR beta chains recognize cytomegalovirus antigens. When HLA alleles, especially DR and DQ, strongly co-occurred, attributing TCR associations to individual alleles was difficult. In a later analysis, TCR association rates were found to vary across HLA loci, with the most associated TCRs seen for DRB1 alleles and the fewest for HLA-C alleles. According to a later analysis, most CMV-associated TCR beta chains appeared to be HLA-restricted, and the HLA associations seemed to be driven largely by CMV exposure. Presence/absence analyses assumed roughly uniform sequencing depth across donors, an assumption that may not hold. In an earlier analysis of around 600 of the donors, most TCR beta V segments were observed in productive rearrangements about 87% or about 30% of the time, broadly matching IMGT annotations. A later analysis reported that several top co-occurrence clusters appeared linked to parvovirus B19, influenza, CMV and Epstein-Barr virus. The authors suggested that the approach could potentially be extended to other disease states and immunological phenotypes.

The cohort consisted of 600 or so healthy bone marrow donors. Cohort members were all nominally healthy when sampled, although unrecorded immune exposures were likely present. The donor tested CMV seronegative, placing the donor among the 300 to 400 seronegative members of the cohort. Every donor gave a peripheral blood sample, and the peripheral blood mononuclear cells from that sample were used for TCR beta sequencing. Genomic DNA extraction from the blood cell samples was performed with the Qiagen DNeasy Blood Extraction Kit. The sample consisted of PBMCs. The receptor was derived from a man aged 50 to 59 in good health and CMV-seronegative. The rearrangement joined TRBV9 to TRBJ1-3; 7 junctional bases match TRBD1. The CDR3 sequence is CASNRGPGDTIYF. DNA sequence: TGTGCCAGCAACAGGGGACCCGGGGACACCATATATTTT.